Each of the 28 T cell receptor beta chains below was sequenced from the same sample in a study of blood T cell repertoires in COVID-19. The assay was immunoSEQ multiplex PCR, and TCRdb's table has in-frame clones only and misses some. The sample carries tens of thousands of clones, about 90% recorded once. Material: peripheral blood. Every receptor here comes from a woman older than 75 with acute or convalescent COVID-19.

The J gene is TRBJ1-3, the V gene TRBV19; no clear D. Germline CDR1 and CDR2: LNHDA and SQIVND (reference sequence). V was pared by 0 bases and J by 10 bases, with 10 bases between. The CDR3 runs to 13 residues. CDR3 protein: CASSIDPGRTIYF. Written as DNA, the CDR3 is TGTGCCAGTAGTATAGATCCGGGAAGAACCATATATTTT.

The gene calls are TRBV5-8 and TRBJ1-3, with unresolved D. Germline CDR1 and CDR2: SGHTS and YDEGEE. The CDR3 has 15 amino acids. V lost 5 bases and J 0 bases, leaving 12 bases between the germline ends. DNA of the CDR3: TGTGCCAGCAGTTACCGACGGAGCTCTGGAAACACCATATATTTT. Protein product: CASSYRRSSGNTIYF. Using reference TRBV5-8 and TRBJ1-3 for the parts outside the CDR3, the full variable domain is EAGVTQSPTHLIKTRGQQATLRCSPISGHTSVYWYQQALGLGLQFLLWYDEGEERNRGNFPPRFSGRQFPNYSSELNVNALELEDSALYLCASSYRRSSGNTIYFGEGSWLTVV.

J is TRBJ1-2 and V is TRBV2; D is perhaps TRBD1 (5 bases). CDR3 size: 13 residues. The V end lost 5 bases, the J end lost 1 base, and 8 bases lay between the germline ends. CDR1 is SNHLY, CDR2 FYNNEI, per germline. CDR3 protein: CASSTDSNYGYTF. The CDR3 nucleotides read TGTGCCAGCAGTACTGACAGTAACTATGGCTACACCTTC.

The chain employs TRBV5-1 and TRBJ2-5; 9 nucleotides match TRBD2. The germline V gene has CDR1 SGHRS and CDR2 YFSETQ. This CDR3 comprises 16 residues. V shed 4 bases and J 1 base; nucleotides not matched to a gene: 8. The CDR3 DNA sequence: TGCGCCAGCAGCCGGCGGGCTAGCGGGGCCCAAGAGACCCAGTACTTC. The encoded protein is CASSRRASGAQETQYF.

DNA for the CDR3: TGTGCCAGCAGAGTTACAGGGGTGGACACTGAAGCTTTCTTT. The encoded protein is CASRVTGVDTEAFF. The chain combines TRBV6-5 with TRBJ1-1; 7 positions agree with TRBD1. CDR1 is MNHEY and CDR2 is SVGAGI in the germline V gene. The CDR3 length is 14 residues. Trimming cost V 6 bases and J 3 bases; bases outside gene matches: 7.

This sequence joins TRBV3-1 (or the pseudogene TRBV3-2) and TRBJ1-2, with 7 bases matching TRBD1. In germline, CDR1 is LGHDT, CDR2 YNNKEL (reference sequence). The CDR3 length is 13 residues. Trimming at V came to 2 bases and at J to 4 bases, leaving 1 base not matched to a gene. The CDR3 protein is CASSQRQGYGYTF. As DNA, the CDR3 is TGTGCCAGCAGCCAAAGACAGGGCTATGGCTACACCTTC.

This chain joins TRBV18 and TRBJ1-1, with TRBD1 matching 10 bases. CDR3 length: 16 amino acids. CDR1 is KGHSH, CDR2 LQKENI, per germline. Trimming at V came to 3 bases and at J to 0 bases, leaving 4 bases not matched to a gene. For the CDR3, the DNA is TGTGCCAGCTCACCTGGGACAGGGGCCATGAACACTGAAGCTTTCTTT. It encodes CASSPGTGAMNTEAFF.

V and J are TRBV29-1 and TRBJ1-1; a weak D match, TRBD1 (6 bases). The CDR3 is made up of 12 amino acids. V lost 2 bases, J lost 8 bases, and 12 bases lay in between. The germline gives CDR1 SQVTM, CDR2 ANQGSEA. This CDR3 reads CSVEPIGTEAFF. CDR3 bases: TGCAGCGTTGAACCTATTGGGACAGAAGCTTTCTTT.

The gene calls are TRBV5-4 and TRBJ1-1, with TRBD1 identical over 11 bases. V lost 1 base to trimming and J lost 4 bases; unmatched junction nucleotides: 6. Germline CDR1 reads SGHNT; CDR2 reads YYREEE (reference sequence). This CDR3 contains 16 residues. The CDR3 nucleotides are TGTGCCAGCAGCTTGATGGGGACAGGGGGGTCCACTGAAGCTTTCTTT. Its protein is CASSLMGTGGSTEAFF.

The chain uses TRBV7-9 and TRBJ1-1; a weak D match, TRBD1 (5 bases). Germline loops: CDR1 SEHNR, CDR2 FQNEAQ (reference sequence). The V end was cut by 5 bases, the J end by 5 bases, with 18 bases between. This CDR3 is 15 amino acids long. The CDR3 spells CASSNYQGEETEAFF. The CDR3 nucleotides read TGTGCCAGCAGCAATTACCAGGGTGAAGAGACTGAAGCTTTCTTT.

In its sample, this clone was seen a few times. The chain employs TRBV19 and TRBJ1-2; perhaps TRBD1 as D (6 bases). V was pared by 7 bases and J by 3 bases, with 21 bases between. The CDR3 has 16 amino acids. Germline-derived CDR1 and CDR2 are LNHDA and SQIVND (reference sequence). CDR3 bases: TGTGCCAGTAAGGACAGCTCAGACACCAATCACTATGGCTACACCTTC. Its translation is CASKDSSDTNHYGYTF.

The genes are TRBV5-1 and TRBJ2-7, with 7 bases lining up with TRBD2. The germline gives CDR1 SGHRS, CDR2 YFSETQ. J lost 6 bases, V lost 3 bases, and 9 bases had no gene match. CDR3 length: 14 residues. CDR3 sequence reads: CASSSSGTMAEQYF. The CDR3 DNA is TGCGCCAGCAGCTCCTCGGGGACTATGGCCGAGCAGTACTTC.

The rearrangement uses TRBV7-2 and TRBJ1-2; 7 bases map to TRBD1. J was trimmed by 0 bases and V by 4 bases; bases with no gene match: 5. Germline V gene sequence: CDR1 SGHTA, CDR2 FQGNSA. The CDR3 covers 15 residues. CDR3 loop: CASSWRTGSNYGYTF. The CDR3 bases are TGTGCCAGCAGCTGGAGGACAGGCTCTAACTATGGCTACACCTTC.

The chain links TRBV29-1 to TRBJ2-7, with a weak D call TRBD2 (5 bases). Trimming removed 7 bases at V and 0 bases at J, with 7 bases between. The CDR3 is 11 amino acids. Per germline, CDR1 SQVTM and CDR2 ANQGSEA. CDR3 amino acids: CSGGSSYEQYF. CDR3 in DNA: TGCAGCGGCGGGTCCTCCTACGAGCAGTACTTC.

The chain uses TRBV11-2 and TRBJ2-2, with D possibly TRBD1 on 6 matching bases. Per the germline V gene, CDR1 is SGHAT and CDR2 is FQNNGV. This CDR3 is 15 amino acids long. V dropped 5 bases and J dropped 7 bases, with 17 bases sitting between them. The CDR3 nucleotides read TGTGCCAGCAGCAAACAGGGACCCACTTACGGGGAGCTGTTTTTT. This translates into CASSKQGPTYGELFF.

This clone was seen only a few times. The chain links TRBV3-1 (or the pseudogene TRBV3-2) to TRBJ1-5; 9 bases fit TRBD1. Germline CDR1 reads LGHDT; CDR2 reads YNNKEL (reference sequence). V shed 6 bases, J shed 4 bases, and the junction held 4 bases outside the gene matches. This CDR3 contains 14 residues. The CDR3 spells CASSRQGVNQPQHF. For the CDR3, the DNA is TGTGCCAGCAGTCGACAGGGGGTTAATCAGCCCCAGCATTTT.

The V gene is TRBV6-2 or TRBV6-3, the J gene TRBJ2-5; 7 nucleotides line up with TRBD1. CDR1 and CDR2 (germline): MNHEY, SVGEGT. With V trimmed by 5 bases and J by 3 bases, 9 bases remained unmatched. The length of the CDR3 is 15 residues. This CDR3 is CASSKLTGREETQYF. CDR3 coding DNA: TGTGCCAGCAGTAAGTTGACAGGGCGAGAAGAGACCCAGTACTTC.

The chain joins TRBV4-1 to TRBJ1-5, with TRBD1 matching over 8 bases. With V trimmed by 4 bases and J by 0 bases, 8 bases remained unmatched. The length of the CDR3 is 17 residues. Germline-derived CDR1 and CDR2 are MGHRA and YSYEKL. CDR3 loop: CASSPGPGGYSNQPQHF. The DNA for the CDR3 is TGCGCCAGCAGCCCGGGGCCAGGGGGCTATAGCAATCAGCCCCAGCATTTT.

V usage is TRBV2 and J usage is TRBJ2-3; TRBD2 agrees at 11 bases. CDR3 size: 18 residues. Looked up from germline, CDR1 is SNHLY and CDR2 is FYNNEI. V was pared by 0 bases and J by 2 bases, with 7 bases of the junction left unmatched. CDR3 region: CASSEAGTSGWITDTQYF. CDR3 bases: TGTGCCAGCAGTGAAGCCGGGACTAGCGGATGGATCACAGATACGCAGTATTTT.

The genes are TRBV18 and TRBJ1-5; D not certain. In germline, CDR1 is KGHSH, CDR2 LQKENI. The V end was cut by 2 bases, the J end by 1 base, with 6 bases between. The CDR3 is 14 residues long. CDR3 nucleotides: TGTGCCAGCTCACCAAGCCGGAGCAATCAGCCCCAGCATTTT. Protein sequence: CASSPSRSNQPQHF. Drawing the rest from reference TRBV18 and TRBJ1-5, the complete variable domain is NAGVMQNPRHLVRRRGQEARLRCSPMKGHSHVYWYRQLPEEGLKFMVYLQKENIIDESGMPKERFSAEFPKEGPSILRIQQVVRGDSAAYFCASSPSRSNQPQHFGDGTRLSIL.

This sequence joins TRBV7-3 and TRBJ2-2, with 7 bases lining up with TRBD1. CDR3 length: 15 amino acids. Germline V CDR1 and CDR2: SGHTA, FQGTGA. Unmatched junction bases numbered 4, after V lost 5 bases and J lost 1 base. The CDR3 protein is CASSLDRVNTGELFF. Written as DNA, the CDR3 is TGTGCCAGCAGCCTCGACAGGGTGAACACCGGGGAGCTGTTTTTT.

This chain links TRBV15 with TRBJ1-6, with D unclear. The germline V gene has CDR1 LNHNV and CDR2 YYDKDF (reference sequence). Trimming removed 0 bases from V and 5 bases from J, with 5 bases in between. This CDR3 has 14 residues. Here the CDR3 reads CATSREQNNSPLHF. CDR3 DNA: TGTGCCACCAGCAGAGAACAGAATAATTCACCCCTCCACTTT.

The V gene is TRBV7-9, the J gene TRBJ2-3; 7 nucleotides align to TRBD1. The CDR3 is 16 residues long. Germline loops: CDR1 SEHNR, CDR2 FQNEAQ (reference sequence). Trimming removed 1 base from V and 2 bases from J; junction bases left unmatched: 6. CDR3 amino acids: CASSLGDSHSTDTQYF. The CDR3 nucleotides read TGTGCCAGCAGCTTAGGGGACAGCCATTCCACAGATACGCAGTATTTT. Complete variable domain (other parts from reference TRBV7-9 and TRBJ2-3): DTGVSQNPRHKITKRGQNVTFRCDPISEHNRLYWYRQTLGQGPEFLTYFQNEAQLEKSRLLSDRFSAERPKGSFSTLEIQRTEQGDSAMYLCASSLGDSHSTDTQYFGPGTRLTVL.

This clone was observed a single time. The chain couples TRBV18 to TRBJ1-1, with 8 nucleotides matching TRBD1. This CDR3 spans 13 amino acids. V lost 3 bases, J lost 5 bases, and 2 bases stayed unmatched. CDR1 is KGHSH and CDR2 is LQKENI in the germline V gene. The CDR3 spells CASSPQGATEAFF. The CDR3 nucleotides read TGTGCCAGCTCACCCCAGGGGGCGACTGAAGCTTTCTTT.

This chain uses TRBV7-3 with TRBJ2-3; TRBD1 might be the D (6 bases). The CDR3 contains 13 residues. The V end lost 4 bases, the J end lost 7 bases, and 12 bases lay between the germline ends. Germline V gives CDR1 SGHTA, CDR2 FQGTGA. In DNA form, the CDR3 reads TGTGCCAGCAGCTCTCAAGGGGGAAATACGCAGTATTTT. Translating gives CASSSQGGNTQYF.

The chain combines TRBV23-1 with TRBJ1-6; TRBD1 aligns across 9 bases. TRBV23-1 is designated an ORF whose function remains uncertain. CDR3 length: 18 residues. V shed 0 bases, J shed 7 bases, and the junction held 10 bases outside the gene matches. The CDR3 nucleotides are TGCGCCAGCAGTCAATCGGCAGGGACAGGGCTTCCGAATTCACCCCTCCACTTT. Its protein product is CASSQSAGTGLPNSPLHF.

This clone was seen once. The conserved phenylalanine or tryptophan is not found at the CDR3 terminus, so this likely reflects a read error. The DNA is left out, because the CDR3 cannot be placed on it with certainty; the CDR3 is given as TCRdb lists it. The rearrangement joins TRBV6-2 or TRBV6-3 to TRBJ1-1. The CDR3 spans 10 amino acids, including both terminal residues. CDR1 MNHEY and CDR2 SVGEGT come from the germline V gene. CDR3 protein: CASSRPLFGD.

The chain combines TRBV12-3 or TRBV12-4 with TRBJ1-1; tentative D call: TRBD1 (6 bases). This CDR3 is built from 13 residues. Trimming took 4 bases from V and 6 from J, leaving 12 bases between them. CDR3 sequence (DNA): TGTGCCAGCAGTTCTTTCGAGGGGGCTGAAGCTTTCTTT. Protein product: CASSSFEGAEAFF.